This T cell receptor (beta chain) emerged from a study of T cells in Graves' hyperthyroidism and ophthalmopathy. Using about 10 ml of fresh peripheral blood, PBMCs were prepared. Overall study findings and caveats: Blood shared most expanded thyroid clonotypes above 0.001.

Amplification yielded TCR beta CDR3 regions, with RNA transcripts as the source. HTBI primers were used for first-round RT-PCR of the TCR CDR3. TCRdb independently ran MiXCR on the multiplex PCR reads; one entry per CDR3 protein. The sample has hundreds of thousands of distinct CDR3 sequences, around 20% seen once. This CDR3 has 14 residues. The ends were cut back, 4 bases at V and 4 bases at J, with 13 bases in the middle. Germline V gene data show CDR1 as MGHRA and CDR2 as YSYEKL. Points on this clonotype: Its target is not known.

The material sequenced was blood. The V gene is TRBV4-1, the J gene TRBJ2-5; a weak D match, TRBD2 (5 bases). The receptor's source is a woman between 50 and 59 years old with Graves' hyperthyroidism that later progressed to Graves' ophthalmopathy. The CDR3 loop reads CASSLERFLETQYF. The CDR3 region has the DNA TGCGCCAGCAGCCTGGAGCGGTTTCTAGAGACCCAGTACTTC.